This entry lists 9 T cell receptor beta chains sequenced from one sample in a study of blood T cells in healthy people across ages (dated by TCRdb to the mid-2010s). Library method: 5' RACE. The data were produced on an Illumina HiSeq 2500. A second PCR of about 6 to 11 cycles was performed with a sample-barcoded 5' primer and a J-beta primer mix. TCRdb itself trimmed the public reads at Q25 with fastp, ran MiXCR and retained productive beta chains. For every CDR3 protein sequence, its rows merge into one entry that carries the most common genes and DNA. The sample contains over 1,500,000 distinct CDR3 sequences, about 50% of them found a single time. Clones ranked in the top ten supply approximately 2.1% of the sample. Input material: blood. The receptors here all came from a woman in her forties in good health.

This clonotype was seen more than once but under ten times. The genes are TRBV15 and TRBJ1-5; D is undetermined. V gave up 0 bases and J gave up 5 bases, with 8 bases separating them. In germline, CDR1 is LNHNV, CDR2 YYDKDF (reference sequence). The CDR3 is 14 amino acids. DNA for the CDR3: TGTGCCACCAGCAGAGATCCGGGAGATCAGCCCCAGCATTTT. Its translation is CATSRDPGDQPQHF.

This clonotype has a single count. V gene TRBV2 combines with J gene TRBJ2-1; tentatively, D is TRBD1 (5 bases). The CDR3 totals 13 residues. Germline CDR1 and CDR2: SNHLY and FYNNEI. The V end was cut by 3 bases, the J end by 5 bases, with 8 bases between. This CDR3 reads CASSDGADNEQFF. As DNA, the CDR3 is TGTGCCAGCAGTGATGGGGCGGACAATGAGCAGTTCTTC.

Points on this clonotype: A much larger clone sits a single nucleotide away, making a read error possible. The DNA for the CDR3 is TGTGCCAGCAGCTTAGAGGATGAGCAGGTCTTC. This gives the protein CASSLEDEQVF. The rearrangement joins TRBV7-2 to TRBJ2-1; no clear D gene. CDR1 is SGHTA and CDR2 is FQGNSA in the germline V gene. The length of the CDR3 is 11 residues.

J is TRBJ2-5 and V is TRBV15; D gene ambiguous. Trimming shortened V by 4 bases and J by 0 bases, and 12 bases separated the two germline ends. Germline assignment: CDR1 LNHNV and CDR2 YYDKDF (reference sequence). The CDR3 is 15 amino acids. This CDR3 reads CATSTYLRNQETQYF. In DNA form, the CDR3 reads TGTGCCACCAGCACCTACTTACGGAACCAAGAGACCCAGTACTTC.

The chain couples TRBV7-6 to TRBJ1-2, with D perhaps TRBD1 (6 bases). CDR3 size: 13 residues. Germline V lookup: CDR1 SGHVS, CDR2 FNYEAQ. V gave up 5 bases and J gave up 8 bases, with 15 bases separating them. The CDR3 loop reads CASSARDIGGYTF. As DNA, the CDR3 is TGTGCCAGCAGCGCACGGGACATCGGAGGCTACACCTTC.

This clonotype has just a few counts. CDR3 DNA sequence: TGTGCCACCAGCAGACAGGGGCCCCTCCACTTT. Its protein product is CATSRQGPLHF. The rearrangement links TRBV15 to TRBJ1-6; a possible D gene is TRBD1 (6 bases). Germline CDR1 reads LNHNV; CDR2 reads YYDKDF (reference sequence). V was shortened by 2 bases and J by 13 bases, with 6 bases between the two germline ends. The length of the CDR3 is 11 residues.

This sequence joins TRBV20-1 and TRBJ2-2, with 9 bases lining up with TRBD1. CDR1 DFQATT and CDR2 SNEGSKA come from the germline V gene (reference sequence). CDR3 length equals 13 residues. CDR3 residues: CALDRGFTGELFF. The CDR3 bases are TGCGCCTTGGACAGGGGCTTCACCGGGGAGCTGTTTTTT.

The rearrangement links TRBV7-9 to TRBJ1-5; 7 positions agree with TRBD1. The V gene's germline CDR1 is SEHNR and CDR2 FQNEAQ (reference sequence). The CDR3 extends over 12 amino acids. Germline trimming cut 3 bases from V and 10 bases from J; bases unmatched to any gene: 3. CDR3 sequence reads: CASSFDREPQHF. The CDR3 DNA is TGTGCCAGCAGCTTTGACAGGGAACCCCAGCATTTT.

This rearrangement joins TRBV20-1 to TRBJ2-5; tentatively, D is TRBD1 or TRBD2 (7 bases each). CDR3 length: 16 residues. Germline CDR1 and CDR2: DFQATT and SNEGSKA (reference sequence). Trimming pared 3 bases from V and 4 bases from J, leaving 21 bases between. CDR3 in amino acids: CSARGSLQGGPETQYF. The CDR3, as DNA: TGCAGTGCTAGGGGTTCGTTGCAGGGGGGGCCAGAGACCCAGTACTTC.